This T cell receptor beta chain was recovered during a study of CXCR3-negative and CXCR3-positive naive CD8 T cells (dated by TCRdb to the late 2010s). Background on the whole study: In total, about 135 million TRB reads were obtained, or roughly 1.5 +/- 0.3 million reads per library. Naive subsets from 5 or 6 donors and memory cells from 3 donors were included in the TRBV-TRBJ cluster analysis. Data from 11 donors, pooled across two independent experiments, went into the diversity and physicochemical repertoire analyses. Overall results and qualifications from the work: Because surface CD5, which has been linked to self-reactivity in mice, was comparable between naive subsets, TCR interaction strength was also inferred from TRB CDR3 physicochemical properties. CXCR3 expression partially decreased after cryopreservation, so most assays used freshly isolated PBMCs. Within the same donor, TRBV-TRBJ usage looked similar between naive CXCR3-negative and CXCR3-positive cells, but memory cells had distinct patterns. Both naive subsets had comparably high repertoire diversity, while memory CD8+ T cells had much lower repertoire diversity. TRB CDR3s from CXCR3-positive naive cells showed higher hydrophobicity (lower Kidera factor 4), lower energy, and higher strength and volume indices than CXCR3-negative naive cells.

Each CD8+ T cell subset was flow-sorted in triplicate, with 300,000 or so cells per subset placed directly into RLT lysis buffer. To keep memory contaminants out, a stringent definition of naive CD8+ T cells was applied: CD45RO-CCR7+CD27+CD95-. Peripheral blood mononuclear cells were isolated from buffy coats using standard density gradient centrifugation. Naive CXCR3-negative and CXCR3-positive CD8+ T cells were flow-sorted using a FACSAria III. Total RNA was extracted from sorted cells using an RNeasy Mini Kit. Instrument used: NextSeq 550. The Human TCR Profiling Kit (MiLaboratory) was used to make UMI-labeled 5' RACE TRB cDNA libraries. cDNA synthesis used the entire amount of extracted RNA, and PCR amplification then used the entire amount of cDNA produced. The libraries were made side by side, with each library going through the same number of PCR cycles. As for how the authors treated the data: About 54,000 +/- 9,700 unique UMI-labeled TRB cDNA molecules per library were extracted with MIGEC and MiXCR, with at least two reads per UMI required. An average of around 40,000 +/- 10,000 functional in-frame TRB CDR3 nucleotide clonotypes without stop codons was found per library. After downsampling to 5000 UMI-labeled TRB molecules per sample, diversity metrics such as normalized Shannon-Wiener and Chao1 were calculated in VDJtools. VDJtools computed clonotype-size-weighted physicochemical properties of the central five CDR3 residues: interaction energy, strength, volume and Kidera factor 4. Each entry corresponds to one CDR3 protein sequence from reads that TCRdb reprocessed, and DNA is not given. These V and J calls originate from TCRdb's pipeline instead of the authors' own analysis. The sample table gives approximately 83,000 distinct CDR3 sequences. The ten largest clones take up 1.6% of the sample.

From the germline V gene, CDR1 is SQVTM and CDR2 is ANQGSEA. Including cysteine and phenylalanine, the CDR3 has 14 amino acids. No DNA has been recorded. Worth noting for this clonotype: The antigen it binds to is not known.

Rearrangement joined TRBV29-1 to TRBJ2-1; the TCRdb D gene call, TRBD1, has no DNA to confirm it. The sequence was obtained from a human donor in good health. Some clones in this sample may be carry-over from other donors' samples. What was sequenced was naive CXCR3- CD8+ T cells from blood. The cell subset or site label, as the study defines it: CD45RO-CCR7+CD27+CD95- naive CD8+ T cells lacking CXCR3 (TNR3-). The encoded CDR3 is CSADPWDTYNEQFF.